Given below is one T cell receptor (beta chain) in context. This entry belongs to a study of blood T cell repertoires in COVID-19. Overall study context: There were acute and convalescent COVID-19 samples, and they came from the United States, Italy and Spain. Sample material is recorded as cDNA or gDNA derived from T cells, B-cell-depleted T cells, or PBMCs.

Method: immunoSEQ multiplex PCR; TCRdb's copy keeps in-frame clones and lacks some. The table shows around 340,000 clones, with around nine tenths occurring only once. Enrollment of patients from Seattle took place during active infection, with longitudinal follow-up. The germline CDR1 and CDR2 sequences are ENHRY and SYGVKD. Germline trimming cut 5 bases from V and 7 bases from J; bases unmatched to any gene: 5. The length of the CDR3 is 14 residues. This sequence joins TRBV10-3 and TRBJ1-6; 7 nucleotides agree with TRBD1. The sequencing sample was made of peripheral blood. The sequence was collected from a woman aged 55-75 years with COVID-19, enrolled during active disease. The CDR3 sequence is CAISPGQPNSPLHF. CDR3 DNA: TGTGCCATCAGTCCGGGACAGCCAAATTCACCCCTCCACTTT.